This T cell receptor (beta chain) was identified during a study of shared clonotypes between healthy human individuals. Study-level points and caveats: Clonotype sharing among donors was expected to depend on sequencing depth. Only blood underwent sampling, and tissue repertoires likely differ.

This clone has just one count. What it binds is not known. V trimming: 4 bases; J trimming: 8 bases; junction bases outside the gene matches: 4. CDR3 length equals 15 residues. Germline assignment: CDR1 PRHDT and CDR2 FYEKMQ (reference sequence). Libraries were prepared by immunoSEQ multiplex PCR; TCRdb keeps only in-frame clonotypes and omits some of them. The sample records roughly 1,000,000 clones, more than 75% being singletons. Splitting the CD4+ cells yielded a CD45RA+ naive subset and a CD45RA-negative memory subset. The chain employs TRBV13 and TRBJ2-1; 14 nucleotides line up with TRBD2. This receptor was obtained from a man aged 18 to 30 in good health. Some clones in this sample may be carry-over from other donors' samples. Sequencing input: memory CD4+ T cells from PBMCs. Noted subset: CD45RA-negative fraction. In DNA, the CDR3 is TGTGCCAGCAGCTCTCGACTAGCGGGAGGGTATGAGCAGTTCTTC. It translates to CASSSRLAGGYEQFF.